This T cell receptor (beta chain) was identified in a study of T cell responses to AZD1222 COVID-19 vaccine. The overall study: The analysis combined second doses at about 4 or about 12 weeks. Findings and caveats of the study: Clonal diversity was possibly underestimated, and white British individuals and females predominated among donors.

Clones were read by immunoSEQ multiplex PCR, and TCRdb kept only the in-frame ones, dropping some. The sample has around 150,000 clones; 85% to 95% are singletons. The CDR3 length is 16 residues. V lost 2 bases, J lost 0 bases, and 7 bases stayed unmatched. Germline V gene data show CDR1 as GTSNPN and CDR2 as SVGIG (reference sequence). As concerns this clone: Its matching antigen is unknown.

This rearrangement joins TRBV30 to TRBJ1-1; the match to TRBD1 covers 9 bases. The sample in question was peripheral blood, obtained on day 0 of AZD1222 vaccination. This receptor was taken from an adult in good health. CDR3 sequence (DNA): TGTGCCTGGAGTACGGGACAGGGACGGGTGAACACTGAAGCTTTCTTT. Its translation: CAWSTGQGRVNTEAFF. Full variable domain (rest looked up from reference TRBV30 and TRBJ1-1): SQTIHQWPATLVQPVGSPLSLECTVEGTSNPNLYWYRQAAGRGLQLLFYSVGIGQISSEVPQNLSASRPQDRQFILSSKKLLLSDSGFYLCAWSTGQGRVNTEAFFGQGTRLTVV.